This T cell receptor beta chain was recovered during a study of cytomegalovirus exposure and HLA in healthy donors. Findings of the study overall: It was fewer than 200 TCR beta chains that were listed as cytomegalovirus-associated.

V lost 2 bases, J lost 5 bases, and 9 bases lay in between. The CDR3 has 12 amino acids. CDR1 is GTSNPN, CDR2 SVGIG, per germline (reference sequence). Clones were sequenced by immunoSEQ multiplex PCR, and TCRdb holds only the in-frame ones, with some missing. The data contain approximately 120,000 clones, roughly 90% of them singletons. With respect to this clone: Its antigen is undetermined.

Material for sequencing was PBMCs. This receptor was identified in a woman aged 18-30 years in good health and CMV-seronegative. The rearrangement uses TRBV30 and TRBJ2-5; no definite D call. The CDR3 is CAWSYSAETQYF. The DNA of the CDR3 is TGTGCCTGGAGTTATAGTGCGGAGACCCAGTACTTC.